This T cell receptor beta chain was documented in a study of blood T cell repertoires in COVID-19. Study information: There were acute and convalescent COVID-19 samples, and they came from the United States, Italy and Spain. Sample material is recorded as cDNA or gDNA derived from T cells, B-cell-depleted T cells, or PBMCs.

In the original workflow: Estimation of nucleated cell counts was performed using reference gene primer amplification. Assay: immunoSEQ multiplex PCR; the TCRdb copy retains only in-frame clones and omits some. V and J calls and clone size are as listed in that table; D and trimming were resolved from the DNA. The sample yields under 300,000 clones, around 91% seen once. Symptom resolution, clearance, or two negative PCRs marked the recovered donors of Cohort 3. The CDR3 contains 13 residues. Per germline, CDR1 ENHRY and CDR2 SYGVKD. J lost 7 bases, V lost 6 bases, and 5 bases had no gene match. This rearrangement joins TRBV10-3 to TRBJ1-2; 10 bases fit TRBD1. The origin of this receptor is a woman aged 18-30 years who had recovered from COVID-19. The sample comprised PBMCs or T cells enriched from blood (not recorded which). DNA for the CDR3: TGTGCCATCAGCAGGACAGGGGGAGGTGGCTACACCTTC. Translating gives CAISRTGGGGYTF.